These 9 T cell receptor beta chains were sequenced from one sample in a study of T-cell reconstitution after alpha-beta-depleted transplantation in children. Preparing the TCRbeta library involved the use of unique molecular identifiers. TCRdb passed the PCR reads through MiXCR, listing each CDR3 protein once. Of 140,000 or so distinct CDR3 sequences in the sample, around 9% were seen once. Sequenced here: PBMCs, mostly from graft donor cells, sampled 180 days after TCRalphabeta/CD19-depleted stem cell transplant. The receptors come from a female patient between 2 and 15 years old who had a stem cell transplant for congenital amegakaryocytic thrombocytopenia, so the T cells may come from the graft donor.

This clonotype was detected a few times. The chain uses TRBV19 and TRBJ2-1; 12 bases map to TRBD2. The CDR3 totals 17 residues. Losses at the gene ends were 3 bases for V and 10 bases for J; bases not matched to a gene: 13. Looked up from germline, CDR1 is LNHDA and CDR2 is SQIVND (reference sequence). DNA for the CDR3: TGTGCCAGTAGTATGGCCCCGACTAGCGGGAGTCATTGGGAGCAGTTCTTC. Translation gives CASSMAPTSGSHWEQFF.

V and J are TRBV5-1 and TRBJ2-2; 8 bases map to TRBD1. Germline-derived CDR1 and CDR2 are SGHRS and YFSETQ. The CDR3 loop spans 17 amino acids. The V segment lost 0 bases and the J segment 8 bases; nucleotides outside the gene matches: 12. This CDR3 reads CASSLAPAGGAIGELFF. Written as DNA, the CDR3 is TGCGCCAGCAGCTTGGCCCCCGCAGGGGGCGCAATTGGGGAGCTGTTTTTT.

The chain uses TRBV20-1 and TRBJ1-5; D is unresolved. Germline V gives CDR1 DFQATT, CDR2 SNEGSKA (reference sequence). V lost 2 bases to trimming and J lost 1 base, with 9 bases between them. The CDR3 runs 14 residues. The DNA for the CDR3 is TGCAGTGCTAGATTCGGGTTAAGCAATCAGCCCCAGCATTTT. Translation gives CSARFGLSNQPQHF.

This clonotype was counted only a few times. This sequence joins TRBV6-6 and TRBJ1-3; D is uncertain. Germline values: CDR1 MNHNY, CDR2 SVGAGI (reference sequence). The ends were cut back, 10 bases at V and 3 bases at J, with 4 bases in the middle. The length of the CDR3 is 10 residues. CDR3 loop: CATLGNTIYF. The CDR3 coding sequence is TGTGCCACCCTTGGAAACACCATATATTTT.

In its sample, this clonotype was seen a few times. The chain couples TRBV6-5 to TRBJ2-5; a weak D match, TRBD1 (5 bases). Germline CDR1 MNHEY, CDR2 SVGAGI. This CDR3 has 14 residues. V dropped 5 bases and J dropped 5 bases, with 15 bases sitting between them. The CDR3 DNA is TGTGCCAGCAGTACCCGACAGCGACGGGAGACCCAGTACTTC. Amino acid sequence: CASSTRQRRETQYF.

This clonotype was seen a handful of times. This chain links TRBV6-1 with TRBJ1-2; D not certain. Germline V CDR1 and CDR2: MNHNS, SASEGT. V was pared by 6 bases and J by 8 bases, with 19 bases between. This CDR3 comprises 14 residues. CDR3 DNA sequence: TGTGCCAGCAGACCCCCCGGCGCCTCGGGCGGCTACACCTTC. Translated: CASRPPGASGGYTF.

Details on this clonotype: A much larger clone sits a single nucleotide away, making a read error possible. In this CDR3 the conserved last residue, phenylalanine or tryptophan, is missing, so a read error is likely. The V and J genes are TRBV10-3 and TRBJ2-3; 7 bases map to TRBD1. V lost 4 bases and J lost 4; bases outside the gene matches: 2. The CDR3 length is 13 residues. Germline CDR1 and CDR2: ENHRY and SYGVKD. The CDR3 nucleotides read TGTGCCATCAGTGTTGACAGGGCAGATACGCAGTATCTT. Translating gives CAISVDRADTQYL.

This clonotype was observed a handful of times. The genes are TRBV15 and TRBJ2-5; either TRBD1 or TRBD2 may fit D (5 bases each). Trimming shortened V by 0 bases and J by 5 bases, and 16 bases separated the two germline ends. The CDR3 runs to 16 residues. Looked up from germline, CDR1 is LNHNV and CDR2 is YYDKDF (reference sequence). The CDR3 protein is CATSRDLPGAAETQYF. CDR3 DNA: TGTGCCACCAGCAGAGATCTTCCCGGGGCCGCTGAGACCCAGTACTTC.

This clonotype was seen only a few times. The chain combines TRBV20-1 with TRBJ2-1; D remains unclear. CDR1 DFQATT and CDR2 SNEGSKA come from the germline V gene (reference sequence). CDR3 length equals 13 residues. V was cut by 4 bases and J by 0 bases, with 7 bases left in between. The CDR3 DNA is TGCAGTGCTACCCGAAGCTCCTACAATGAGCAGTTCTTC. Translating gives CSATRSSYNEQFF.